The clone carrying this T cell receptor beta chain was counted between two and nine times. Its antigen remains unidentified. Clones were read by immunoSEQ multiplex PCR, and TCRdb kept only the in-frame ones, dropping some. The sample holds approximately 73,000 clones; roughly 85% are singletons and the top ten take about 2.7%. The CDR3 length is 14 residues. Germline loops: CDR1 MNHNS, CDR2 SASEGT. The germline V and J ends were trimmed by 6 bases and 7 bases, with 16 bases remaining between them. People who had autoimmune disease history or systemic immunosuppression were excluded. The data are from a study of OX40 agonist ivuxolimab in advanced cancers. Study at large: Three patients responded partially, comprising one with hepatocellular carcinoma and two with cutaneous melanoma.

Broader study findings: Determination of antigen specificity was not performed for the expanded peripheral T cells. Compared with CD4+, CD8+ T cells on average had more expanded clones.

Specimen: CD4+ or CD8+ T cells sorted from blood, collected in a trial of the OX40 agonist ivuxolimab. The receptor comes from an adult with an advanced solid tumor such as melanoma, head and neck, liver or kidney cancer. The chain joins TRBV6-1 to TRBJ2-1, with D possibly being TRBD1 (6 bases). CDR3 protein: CASRNRAGGNEQFF. The CDR3 coding sequence is TGTGCCAGCAGGAACAGGGCCGGCGGAAATGAGCAGTTCTTC.